The rows below give T cell receptor beta chains drawn from one sample of a study of blood T cell repertoires in COVID-19. TCRdb's table, derived via immunoSEQ multiplex PCR, lists solely in-frame clones and lacks some. The sample gives roughly 260,000 clones, around 87% of which show up once; 2.3% is in the top ten. Sequenced: peripheral blood. The receptors originated from a woman aged 50 to 60 with acute or convalescent COVID-19. CDR3s include the opening cysteine and the closing phenylalanine or tryptophan. A D gene is named only where the DNA matches it firmly. Rows give clone size only sometimes, using once, few, many, or a class for an expanded clone.

cdr3_nt cdr3_aa d_call cdr3_length j_call v_call clone_size
TGTGCCAGCAGTTTATCCAGGACAGGGAAAGGCGAGCAGTACTTC CASSLSRTGKGEQYF TRBD1 15 TRBJ2-7 TRBV27 .
TGCAGTGCTAGTAGGACTAGCGGGAAAACCAGCGACGAGCAGTACTTC CSASRTSGKTSDEQYF TRBD2 16 TRBJ2-7 TRBV20-1 once
TGTGCCAGCAGCCAGGGCGGGCAGTTCTTC CASSQGGQFF . 10 TRBJ2-1 TRBV7-6 .
TGTGCCAGCATCGACAGGGGGAATTCACCCCTCCACTTT CASIDRGNSPLHF TRBD1 13 TRBJ1-6 TRBV7-2 once
TGTGCCAGCACGCGGACAGGTGGCACAGATACGCAGTATTTT CASTRTGGTDTQYF TRBD1 14 TRBJ2-3 TRBV7-2 .
TGTGCCAGCAGCCTTTATACGACAATGAACACTGAAGCTTTCTTT CASSLYTTMNTEAFF . 15 TRBJ1-1 TRBV3-1/TRBV3-2 once
TGTGCCAGTAGTATAAGGCAGGGTAACACCGGGGAGCTGTTTTTT CASSIRQGNTGELFF . 15 TRBJ2-2 TRBV19 .
TGTGCCAGCAGCTTAGGGTCCAGGTACAATGAGCAGTTCTTC CASSLGSRYNEQFF . 14 TRBJ2-1 TRBV7-8 .
TGCGCCAGCAGCCAAGAACCGAGCGGGAGCACCTACGAGCAGTACTTC CASSQEPSGSTYEQYF TRBD2 16 TRBJ2-7 TRBV4-1 once
TGTGCCAGCAGCCAAAACAGGGGGCTAGCCCGCTACAATGAGCAGTTCTTC CASSQNRGLARYNEQFF TRBD1 17 TRBJ2-1 TRBV5-6 .
TGTGCCAGCAGTGGACAGAGATATTATTCACCCCTCCACTTT CASSGQRYYSPLHF . 14 TRBJ1-6 TRBV2 .
TGTGGGACAGGGACCACCTACGAGCAGTACTTC CGTGTTYEQYF TRBD1 11 TRBJ2-7 TRBV6-5 .
TGTGCCAGCAGCCGGAGCAGAGGCCGTAACTATGGCTACACCTTC CASSRSRGRNYGYTF . 15 TRBJ1-2 TRBV7-6 .
TGTGCCAGCTCACCTGGGACAGGGAACACCGGGGAGCTGTTTTTT CASSPGTGNTGELFF TRBD1 15 TRBJ2-2 TRBV18 once
TGTGCCAGCAGCCCCCCGGGAGCAGGCTACGAGCAGTACTTC CASSPPGAGYEQYF . 14 TRBJ2-7 TRBV9 .
TGTGCCAGCAGTTCCGGCGGGACCCTAGCCAAAAACATTCAGTACTTC CASSSGGTLAKNIQYF . 16 TRBJ2-4 TRBV28 .
TGTGCCAGCAGCTTAGTACTAGCGGGAAATGAGCAGTTCTTC CASSLVLAGNEQFF TRBD2 14 TRBJ2-1 TRBV11-2 .
TGTGCCAGTAGTCTGGTAGCGGAATCCTACAATGAGCAGTTCTTC CASSLVAESYNEQFF . 15 TRBJ2-1 TRBV19 .